This T cell receptor (beta chain) originates from a study of CD8+ T cells in alopecia areata. Trimming at V came to 5 bases and at J to 5 bases, leaving 9 bases not matched to a gene. This CDR3 spans 15 amino acids. Germline lookup yields CDR1 LNHDA and CDR2 SQIVND (reference sequence). Extraction of RNA preceded its reverse transcription into cDNA, which served as the sequencing template. Measured with immunoSEQ multiplex PCR; TCRdb has only the in-frame clones, and not every one. The table has about 180,000 clones, around 63% seen once. The input for sequencing was CD4+ T cells sorted from blood, taken at week 0. The origin of this receptor is a human donor with alopecia areata. The chain links TRBV19 to TRBJ1-5; 7 bases match TRBD1. As DNA, the CDR3 is TGTGCCAGTAGTCCTCAGACAGGGCTGGATCAGCCCCAGCATTTT. Its translation is CASSPQTGLDQPQHF. Supplemented by reference TRBV19 and TRBJ1-5, the full variable domain reads DGGITQSPKYLFRKEGQNVTLSCEQNLNHDAMYWYRQDPGQGLRLIYYSQIVNDFQKGDIAEGYSVSREKKESFPLTVTSAQKNPTAFYLCASSPQTGLDQPQHFGDGTRLSIL.